The 32 T cell receptor beta chains reported below all come from one sample, sequenced in a study of shared clonotypes between healthy human individuals. TCRdb keeps only in-frame clones here, not all; method: immunoSEQ multiplex PCR. Here the sample spans over 700,000 clones, roughly two thirds being singletons. Sequences were obtained from memory CD4+ T cells sorted from blood. The subset: CD45RA-negative fraction. Receptor source: a woman in her 30s in good health.

There are a few counts of this clone. CDR3 bases: TGTGCCAGCTCACGGGACAGCGATGCGCAGTATTTT. It yields the protein CASSRDSDAQYF. The rearrangement joins TRBV18 to TRBJ2-3; the match to TRBD1 covers 7 bases. This CDR3 is built from 12 residues. Germline CDR1 and CDR2: KGHSH and LQKENI. V trimming: 4 bases; J trimming: 10 bases; junction bases outside the gene matches: 5.

The J gene is TRBJ2-3, the V gene TRBV23-1; D is unclear. TRBV23-1 falls under the ORF class, with uncertain function. Trimming cost V 0 bases and J 1 base, with 11 bases left between them. This CDR3 contains 16 residues. The CDR3 spells CASSQSQQSCTDTQYF. CDR3 bases: TGCGCCAGCAGTCAATCACAGCAGTCCTGCACAGATACGCAGTATTTT.

This clone appeared a few times. The rearrangement links TRBV6-6 to TRBJ1-3; D possibly corresponds to TRBD1 (6 bases). In germline, CDR1 is MNHNY, CDR2 SVGAGI (reference sequence). This CDR3 has 13 amino acids. V was trimmed by 6 bases and J by 1 base, leaving 7 bases between them. The CDR3 region is CASSQGSGNTIYF. CDR3 nucleotides: TGTGCCAGCAGCCAGGGGTCTGGAAACACCATATATTTT.

V is TRBV25-1 and J is TRBJ1-1; TRBD1 might be the D (5 bases). Between the trimmed V and J ends, which lost 1 base and 4 bases, there was a span of 10 bases. The CDR3 covers 14 residues. Germline CDR1 is MGHDK and CDR2 is SYGVNS. The CDR3 nucleotides are TGTGCCAGCAGTGAATCACGGGGCGTCACTGAAGCTTTCTTT. Its protein product is CASSESRGVTEAFF.

The rearrangement links TRBV28 to TRBJ1-4; D not certain. Germline V lookup: CDR1 MDHEN, CDR2 SYDVKM. Trimming took off 8 bases at V and 5 bases at J, with 18 bases between the two ends. The CDR3 has 15 residues. The CDR3 DNA reads TGTGCCAGCCGATCTGGTGGCACCCGGAATGAAAAACTGTTTTTT. Encoded protein: CASRSGGTRNEKLFF.

J is TRBJ2-1 and V is TRBV15; 12 nucleotides line up with TRBD1. The V gene end was trimmed by 0 bases and the J gene end by 9 bases; junction bases not matched to a gene: 9. Germline V gene lookup returns CDR1 LNHNV and CDR2 YYDKDF (reference sequence). The CDR3 contains 17 residues. The CDR3 region has the DNA TGTGCCACCAGCAGAGACCTGCCGGGACAGGGGGCTGGTGAGCAGTTCTTC. This codes for CATSRDLPGQGAGEQFF. The full variable domain, completed using reference TRBV15 and TRBJ2-1, is DAMVIQNPRYQVTQFGKPVTLSCSQTLNHNVMYWYQQKSSQAPKLLFHYYDKDFNNEADTPDNFQSRRPNTSFCFLDIRSPGLGDTAMYLCATSRDLPGQGAGEQFFGPGTRLTVL.

This clone was counted many times. The chain carries TRBV28 and TRBJ2-3, with D perhaps matching TRBD1 or TRBD2 (5 bases each). This CDR3 is built from 18 residues. Trimming took 3 bases from V and 5 from J, leaving 24 bases between them. Looked up from germline, CDR1 is MDHEN and CDR2 is SYDVKM. CDR3: CASSLSYRRLLTGDTQYF. In DNA form, the CDR3 reads TGTGCCAGCAGTTTGTCGTATAGGAGGCTCCTCACAGGAGATACGCAGTATTTT.

This clone showed up just a few times. This chain uses TRBV4-1 with TRBJ1-2; TRBD1 is a possible D gene (5 bases). Germline values: CDR1 MGHRA, CDR2 YSYEKL. The CDR3 loop spans 16 amino acids. V was pared by 3 bases and J by 6 bases, with 20 bases between. The CDR3 region is CASSHQTWQGVDGYTF. CDR3 coding DNA: TGCGCCAGCAGCCACCAGACATGGCAGGGTGTCGATGGCTACACCTTC.

This chain uses TRBV5-1 with TRBJ2-3; 10 bases match TRBD1. Unmatched junction bases numbered 5, after V lost 4 bases and J lost 3 bases. Per the germline V gene, CDR1 is SGHRS and CDR2 is YFSETQ. The CDR3 totals 15 residues. Written as DNA, the CDR3 is TGCGCCAGCAGCCCGGGACAGGGGAAGACAGATACGCAGTATTTT. Its translation: CASSPGQGKTDTQYF.

This sequence joins TRBV6-6 and TRBJ2-1; TRBD1 or TRBD2 may be the D gene (5 bases each). CDR3 length: 16 amino acids. The V gene lost 4 bases and the J gene lost 9 bases, with 22 bases spanning the gap. Looked up from germline, CDR1 is MNHNY and CDR2 is SVGAGI (reference sequence). The CDR3 region has the DNA TGTGCCAGCAGTTTTCCGGGACCTAACTACAGTGGTGAGCAGTTCTTC. This gives the protein CASSFPGPNYSGEQFF.

The V and J genes are TRBV4-1 and TRBJ2-2; the match to TRBD1 covers 7 bases. Trimming removed 4 bases from V and 7 bases from J; junction bases left unmatched: 12. Germline V gene lookup returns CDR1 MGHRA and CDR2 YSYEKL. This CDR3 is 16 amino acids long. In nucleotides, the CDR3 is TGCGCCAGCAGCCTCAACCTTGGGACAGTTGTCGGGGAGCTGTTTTTT. Residues: CASSLNLGTVVGELFF.

This clone has at least ten counts. The V gene is TRBV19, the J gene TRBJ2-2, with 10 bases matching TRBD2. V lost 7 bases, J lost 4 bases, and 6 bases stayed unmatched. This CDR3 is 15 amino acids long. CDR1 is LNHDA and CDR2 is SQIVND in the germline V gene (reference sequence). The CDR3 nucleotides read TGTGCCAGTAACTCCGGGACTAGCGCCACCGGGGAGCTGTTTTTT. Translating gives CASNSGTSATGELFF.

The chain combines TRBV19 with TRBJ2-1; D gene ambiguous. The CDR3 is made up of 17 amino acids. The V end lost 3 bases, the J end lost 1 base, and 16 bases lay between the germline ends. Germline V gene sequence: CDR1 LNHDA, CDR2 SQIVND (reference sequence). This chain's CDR3 is CASSMWFFGDSYNEQFF. The CDR3, as DNA: TGTGCCAGTAGTATGTGGTTTTTTGGGGATTCCTACAATGAGCAGTTCTTC.

Remarks on this clone: This sample also contains other DNA sequences that code for the same CDR3. The chain uses TRBV15 and TRBJ1-2; 8 bases line up with TRBD1. Germline assignment: CDR1 LNHNV and CDR2 YYDKDF (reference sequence). The CDR3 runs to 13 residues. V lost 1 base, J lost 5 bases, and 0 bases stayed unmatched. This chain's CDR3 is CATSRGQGYGYTF. The CDR3 DNA reads as TGTGCCACCAGCAGAGGACAGGGGTATGGCTACACCTTC.

This rearrangement joins TRBV14 to TRBJ2-1; 12 bases match TRBD2. Germline loops: CDR1 SGHDN, CDR2 FVKESK. V was pared by 2 bases and J by 8 bases, with 4 bases of the junction left unmatched. The CDR3 covers 15 residues. CDR3 region: CASSQLAGGAYEQFF. CDR3 DNA sequence: TGTGCCAGCAGCCAACTAGCGGGAGGGGCGTATGAGCAGTTCTTC.

This clone came up once. The DNA of the CDR3 is TGTGCCAGCAGTTACAGGCGGGGGGGAGTATACAATGAGCAGTTCTTC. Its translation: CASSYRRGGVYNEQFF. V usage is TRBV6-5 and J usage is TRBJ2-1; 9 nucleotides match TRBD2. The CDR3 consists of 16 residues. Germline trimming cut 2 bases from V and 4 bases from J; bases unmatched to any gene: 6. In germline, CDR1 is MNHEY, CDR2 SVGAGI.

This chain connects TRBV11-3 to TRBJ1-3, with unresolved D. The CDR3 is made up of 13 amino acids. Germline CDR1 and CDR2: SGHNT and YENEEA. Trimming removed 1 base from V and 4 bases from J, with 5 bases in between. CDR3 in amino acids: CASSLGEGNTIYF. The CDR3 nucleotides are TGTGCCAGCAGCTTAGGAGAAGGAAACACCATATATTTT.

The chain combines TRBV19 with TRBJ2-2; D is ambiguous. The CDR3 has 15 amino acids. Germline CDR1 is LNHDA and CDR2 is SQIVND (reference sequence). Trimming stripped 3 bases from V and 2 bases from J, with 10 bases between. CDR3 loop: CASSMGGSNTGELFF. The CDR3 region has the DNA TGTGCCAGTAGTATGGGCGGCAGTAACACCGGGGAGCTGTTTTTT.

The chain combines TRBV6-5 with TRBJ1-1, with a tentative D call TRBD1 (5 bases). The CDR3 is made up of 12 amino acids. The V gene lost 7 bases and the J gene lost 8 bases, with 14 bases spanning the gap. Germline values: CDR1 MNHEY, CDR2 SVGAGI. CDR3 region: CASTPGWGEAFF. In DNA form, the CDR3 reads TGTGCCAGCACCCCAGGGTGGGGAGAAGCTTTCTTT.

The chain employs TRBV30 and TRBJ1-2, with TRBD1 matching 7 bases. Per the germline V gene, CDR1 is GTSNPN and CDR2 is SVGIG (reference sequence). The ends lost 4 bases at V and 4 bases at J; junction bases unmatched: 6. CDR3 length: 13 residues. The CDR3 is CAWTDRALYGYTF. The CDR3 DNA reads as TGTGCCTGGACCGACAGGGCCCTCTATGGCTACACCTTC. Full variable domain (outside the CDR3, taken from reference TRBV30 and TRBJ1-2): SQTIHQWPATLVQPVGSPLSLECTVEGTSNPNLYWYRQAAGRGLQLLFYSVGIGQISSEVPQNLSASRPQDRQFILSSKKLLLSDSGFYLCAWTDRALYGYTFGSGTRLTVV.

The genes are TRBV18 and TRBJ1-1, with D unresolved. The CDR3 length is 15 residues. V was shortened by 3 bases and J by 2 bases, with 13 bases between the two germline ends. Germline V gives CDR1 KGHSH, CDR2 LQKENI. Here the CDR3 DNA reads TGTGCCAGCTCACCCTTTCCAGAACCAAACACTGAAGCTTTCTTT. It specifies CASSPFPEPNTEAFF.

The genes are TRBV27 and TRBJ2-1; no firm D call. Trimming left V 4 bases short and J 4 bases short, with 17 bases between. Germline V gene data show CDR1 as MNHEY and CDR2 as SMNVEV (reference sequence). This CDR3 comprises 16 residues. This CDR3 is CASSSSFSDPYNEQFF. The CDR3 DNA is TGTGCCAGCAGTTCCTCCTTCTCGGACCCTTACAATGAGCAGTTCTTC.

This clone was detected only a few times. The chain has TRBV5-1 and TRBJ2-3, with 16 bases fitting TRBD2. Germline V gene lookup returns CDR1 SGHRS and CDR2 YFSETQ. The trim removed 4 bases at V and 2 bases at J, leaving 4 bases unmatched. CDR3 length: 17 residues. CDR3: CASSKGLAGGTTDTQYF. The CDR3, as DNA: TGCGCCAGCAGCAAGGGACTAGCGGGAGGGACCACAGATACGCAGTATTTT.

The rearrangement uses TRBV2 and TRBJ1-2, with 7 bases lining up with TRBD1. Germline lookup yields CDR1 SNHLY and CDR2 FYNNEI. With V trimmed by 7 bases and J by 3 bases, 11 bases remained unmatched. The CDR3 covers 15 residues. The CDR3 region has the DNA TGTGCCAGCACCCTGATGGGACAGACGGACTATGGCTACACCTTC. As protein: CASTLMGQTDYGYTF.

The chain couples TRBV5-6 to TRBJ2-7; maybe TRBD1 (6 bases). The V gene lost 1 base and the J gene lost 3 bases, with 11 bases spanning the gap. The germline V gene has CDR1 SGHDT and CDR2 YYEEEE. CDR3 length: 14 amino acids. Written as DNA, the CDR3 is TGTGCCAGCAGCTTGCGGGGACAAAGCTACGAGCAGTACTTC. Translated: CASSLRGQSYEQYF.

The chain uses TRBV5-8 and TRBJ1-5, with D uncertain. CDR3 length: 15 amino acids. The V end was cut by 0 bases, the J end by 2 bases, with 9 bases between. The germline CDR1 and CDR2 sequences are SGHTS and YDEGEE. The CDR3 reads CASSLATLGNQPQHF. In nucleotides, the CDR3 is TGTGCCAGCAGCTTGGCCACCTTGGGCAATCAGCCCCAGCATTTT.

Points on this clone: Other nucleotide sequences in the sample specify the same CDR3. The CDR3 sequence is CASSQVSGANEKLFF. The DNA for the CDR3 is TGCGCCAGCAGCCAAGTTTCGGGGGCTAATGAAAAACTGTTTTTT. The chain uses TRBV4-1 and TRBJ1-4; perhaps TRBD1 as D (5 bases). The V gene lost 1 base and the J gene lost 3 bases, with 9 bases spanning the gap. The CDR3 is 15 residues long. Germline CDR1 and CDR2: MGHRA and YSYEKL.

This clone has more than one count but fewer than ten. In the same sample, other DNA sequences code for this CDR3. The rearrangement joins TRBV6-1 to TRBJ1-1; weak D call: TRBD1 (5 bases). This CDR3 is built from 13 residues. The germline V and J ends were trimmed by 6 bases and 0 bases, with 8 bases remaining between them. From germline, CDR1 is MNHNS and CDR2 SASEGT. For the CDR3, the DNA is TGTGCCAGCAGCGGGACGCTGAACACTGAAGCTTTCTTT. This gives the protein CASSGTLNTEAFF.

V usage is TRBV28 and J usage is TRBJ1-4, with D maybe TRBD1 (5 bases). V lost 4 bases and J lost 5, with 14 bases in between. In germline, CDR1 is MDHEN, CDR2 SYDVKM. This CDR3 contains 15 residues. In DNA form, the CDR3 reads TGTGCCAGCAGTTACTCTGGGGGACCCAATGAAAAACTGTTTTTT. Translated, it gives CASSYSGGPNEKLFF.

The chain recombines TRBV4-1 with TRBJ2-5; D is uncertain. Per the germline V gene, CDR1 is MGHRA and CDR2 is YSYEKL. This CDR3 spans 14 amino acids. The germline V and J ends were trimmed by 1 base and 4 bases, with 10 bases remaining between them. The CDR3 DNA is TGCGCCAGCAGCCAAGTTGCAGATCTAGAGACCCAGTACTTC. It yields the protein CASSQVADLETQYF.

The V and J genes are TRBV18 and TRBJ2-5; perhaps TRBD1 as D (6 bases). From germline, CDR1 is KGHSH and CDR2 LQKENI. This CDR3 contains 14 residues. The V gene lost 3 bases and the J gene lost 2 bases, with 10 bases spanning the gap. CDR3 sequence (DNA): TGTGCCAGCTCACCGTGGGGGCCGCAAGAGACCCAGTACTTC. Its translation: CASSPWGPQETQYF.

J is TRBJ2-2 and V is TRBV19; no reliable D call. The V gene's germline CDR1 is LNHDA and CDR2 SQIVND (reference sequence). Between the trimmed V and J ends, which lost 1 base and 5 bases, there was a span of 8 bases. The CDR3 consists of 14 residues. The CDR3 spells CASSIVGLTGELFF. The CDR3 DNA reads TGTGCCAGTAGTATAGTCGGGTTGACCGGGGAGCTGTTTTTT.